Each of the 18 T cell receptor beta chains below was sequenced from the same sample in a study of shared clonotypes between healthy human individuals. The naive CD8 population came from CD45RO-negative cells selected for CCR7, without terminally differentiated effector memory CD45RA+ cells. TCRdb keeps only in-frame clones here, not all; method: immunoSEQ multiplex PCR. This table has 550,000 to 650,000 clones, approximately 96% appearing once. Sequenced input: naive CD8+ T cells sorted from blood. The receptor source for this set is a woman in her twenties or thirties in good health.

J is TRBJ2-7 and V is TRBV28; the match to TRBD1 covers 7 bases. J lost 3 bases, V lost 3 bases, and 8 bases had no gene match. The CDR3 runs to 15 residues. CDR1 and CDR2 from the germline V gene are MDHEN and SYDVKM. The CDR3 DNA sequence: TGTGCCAGCAGTTTTCATGGACAGGAGTACTACGAGCAGTACTTC. As protein: CASSFHGQEYYEQYF.

This clone has just one count. The chain uses TRBV5-1 and TRBJ1-1, with TRBD1 matching 9 bases. Trimming cost V 4 bases and J 1 base; bases outside gene matches: 5. CDR3 size: 15 residues. CDR1 is SGHRS and CDR2 is YFSETQ in the germline V gene. CDR3 in DNA: TGCGCCAGCAGCACGAGGGACAGGGAGAACACTGAAGCTTTCTTT. Protein product: CASSTRDRENTEAFF.

The chain carries TRBV19 and TRBJ1-1; no firm D call. The V gene's germline CDR1 is LNHDA and CDR2 SQIVND (reference sequence). The V gene lost 5 bases and the J gene lost 4 bases, with 17 bases spanning the gap. The CDR3 consists of 15 residues. CDR3 region: CASSWAGIELTEAFF. CDR3 in DNA: TGTGCCAGTAGTTGGGCTGGCATAGAACTCACTGAAGCTTTCTTT.

The J gene is TRBJ2-5, the V gene TRBV4-1, with D unclear. TRBJ2-7 explains the end of the DNA better; the J call may be wrong. This CDR3 region has 13 residues. Germline V lookup: CDR1 MGHRA, CDR2 YSYEKL. CDR3 sequence (DNA): TGCGCCAGCAGCCAAGATTACCTCTACGAGCAGTACTTC. Translation gives CASSQDYLYEQYF.

The J gene is TRBJ2-7, the V gene TRBV27; possible D gene TRBD1, 5 bases. From germline, CDR1 is MNHEY and CDR2 SMNVEV (reference sequence). V gave up 0 bases and J gave up 2 bases, with 11 bases separating them. This CDR3 is built from 15 residues. DNA for the CDR3: TGTGCCAGCAGTTTATCGACGTACAGGACCTACGAGCAGTACTTC. Translated: CASSLSTYRTYEQYF.

CDR3 sequence: CASSVEGKGTEAFF. The CDR3 nucleotides read TGTGCCAGCAGCGTAGAAGGGAAAGGCACTGAAGCTTTCTTT. The chain couples TRBV9 to TRBJ1-1, with D unresolved. V was cut by 0 bases and J by 4 bases, with 10 bases left in between. The V gene's germline CDR1 is SGDLS and CDR2 YYNGEE. This CDR3 has 14 residues.

This clone was found once. For the CDR3, the DNA is TGCAGCGTTGACGACAGGGTGGGCGGCTACACCTTC. This translates into CSVDDRVGGYTF. This sequence joins TRBV29-1 and TRBJ1-2; 7 bases agree with TRBD1. The CDR3 is 12 amino acids. The V gene end was trimmed by 3 bases and the J gene end by 8 bases; junction bases not matched to a gene: 6. Germline loops: CDR1 SQVTM, CDR2 ANQGSEA. Complete variable domain (other parts from reference TRBV29-1 and TRBJ1-2): SAVISQKPSRDICQRGTSLTIQCQVDSQVTMMFWYRQQPGQSLTLIATANQGSEATYESGFVIDKFPISRPNLTFSTLTVSNMSPEDSSIYLCSVDDRVGGYTFGSGTRLTVV.

The gene calls are TRBV7-3 and TRBJ2-1, with 7 bases identical to TRBD2. Germline loops: CDR1 SGHTA, CDR2 FQGTGA. The CDR3 sequence is 15 residues long. J lost 4 bases, V lost 1 base, and 4 bases had no gene match. This CDR3 is CASSLIAGAYNEQFF. CDR3 nucleotides: TGTGCCAGCAGCTTAATTGCGGGAGCGTACAATGAGCAGTTCTTC.

Only one count was recorded for this clone. The rearrangement joins TRBV4-1 to TRBJ2-5, with TRBD1 matching 7 bases. TRBJ2-7 explains the end of the DNA better; the J call may be wrong. The CDR3 loop spans 14 amino acids. CDR1 is MGHRA, CDR2 YSYEKL, per germline. The CDR3 DNA reads as TGCGCCAGCAGCCAGCCGACAGGGAAATACGAGCAGTACTTC. Protein product: CASSQPTGKYEQYF.

The table lists this clone with a count of one. CDR3 nucleotides: TGTGCCAGCATCGGCGGGGGCCTCTACGAGCAGTACTTC. Residues: CASIGGGLYEQYF. This chain joins TRBV6-6 and TRBJ2-7; a possible D gene is TRBD2 (7 bases). Trimming took 7 bases from V and 3 from J, leaving 13 bases between them. This CDR3 region has 13 residues. Germline CDR1 is MNHNY and CDR2 is SVGAGI (reference sequence).

CDR3 residues: CASSLAGGNNEQFF. DNA for the CDR3: TGTGCCAGCAGTTTAGCGGGCGGAAACAATGAGCAGTTCTTC. The gene calls are TRBV27 and TRBJ2-1, with a tentative D call TRBD2 (5 bases). Between the trimmed V and J ends, which lost 2 bases and 5 bases, there was a span of 10 bases. From germline, CDR1 is MNHEY and CDR2 SMNVEV (reference sequence). CDR3 size: 14 residues.

The gene calls are TRBV9 and TRBJ2-7; no clear D gene. The CDR3 sequence is 14 residues long. Germline V gives CDR1 SGDLS, CDR2 YYNGEE. The V end lost 4 bases, the J end lost 4 bases, and 15 bases lay between the germline ends. The CDR3 DNA sequence: TGTGCCAGCAGCCCGTCGTACGGCCTTTACGAGCAGTACTTC. This translates into CASSPSYGLYEQYF.

The table lists this clone with a count of one. Here the CDR3 DNA reads TGTGCCAACGGACGGACAGGAGGTTCGGATTCAGCAACACCGAACACCGGGGAGCTGTTTTTT. Its protein product is CANGRTGGSDSATPNTGELFF. This sequence joins TRBV27 and TRBJ2-2; 7 bases fit TRBD1. Looked up from germline, CDR1 is MNHEY and CDR2 is SMNVEV (reference sequence). This CDR3 has 21 amino acids. J lost 0 bases, V lost 10 bases, and 26 bases had no gene match.

The chain carries TRBV5-1 and TRBJ1-1, with D perhaps TRBD1 (6 bases). V gave up 4 bases and J gave up 4 bases, with 14 bases separating them. Germline V gene data show CDR1 as SGHRS and CDR2 as YFSETQ. This CDR3 comprises 14 residues. The DNA of the CDR3 is TGCGCCAGCAGCGTTCAACAGGGAGGCACTGAAGCTTTCTTT. As protein: CASSVQQGGTEAFF.

The CDR3 loop is CASSLVLGDFSYEQYF. The CDR3 DNA follows: TGTGCCAGCAGCTTAGTGCTCGGGGATTTTTCCTACGAGCAGTACTTC. J is TRBJ2-7 and V is TRBV7-9; possibly TRBD2 for D (5 bases). CDR3 size: 16 residues. Germline-derived CDR1 and CDR2 are SEHNR and FQNEAQ (reference sequence). Trimming took 1 base from V and 1 from J, leaving 14 bases between them.

A remark on this clone: Other DNA sequences in this sample translate to the same CDR3. The chain carries TRBV27 and TRBJ2-1; no clear D gene. Trimming left V 0 bases short and J 3 bases short, with 3 bases between. This CDR3 spans 13 amino acids. CDR1 is MNHEY, CDR2 SMNVEV, per germline (reference sequence). The CDR3, as DNA: TGTGCCAGCAGTTTATCCAGCTACAATGAGCAGTTCTTC. It encodes CASSLSSYNEQFF.

The V gene is TRBV19, the J gene TRBJ2-3; D call uncertain. V shed 5 bases and J shed 7 bases, with 7 bases lying between them. Per the germline V gene, CDR1 is LNHDA and CDR2 is SQIVND (reference sequence). The CDR3 has 11 amino acids. CDR3 sequence: CASSGHNTQYF. CDR3 DNA: TGTGCCAGTAGTGGGCATAATACGCAGTATTTT.

The chain employs TRBV29-1 and TRBJ2-7, with 8 nucleotides matching TRBD2. The junction had 10 bases not matched to a gene; V was cut back by 3 bases and J by 0 bases. Germline V gene data show CDR1 as SQVTM and CDR2 as ANQGSEA. There are 16 residues in the CDR3. The CDR3 loop reads CSVESLAGPSSYEQYF. CDR3 sequence (DNA): TGCAGCGTTGAGTCGCTAGCGGGCCCGAGCTCCTACGAGCAGTACTTC.